The 8 T cell receptor beta chains below come from one sample, sequenced in a study of regulatory T cells in long-lasting Graves disease. Time point given: persistent/refractory GD, antithyroid drugs over 5 years with positive TRAb. PBMC RNA was the source of the TCR library. Combining iRepertoire HTBI primers with Arm-PCR of CDR3 regions, the authors built TCR beta libraries. MiXCR, run by TCRdb on the multiplex PCR reads, gives a single entry per CDR3 protein. The sample records roughly 470,000 distinct CDR3 sequences, around 21% being singletons. This sample comprised peripheral blood mononuclear cells (PBMCs), obtained when the disease was refractory, from a patient treated with antithyroid drugs. Receptor source: a female donor with Graves disease.

This clonotype was picked up many times. This chain joins TRBV28 and TRBJ1-1; TRBD1 might be the D (6 bases). The V end lost 3 bases, the J end lost 1 base, and 9 bases lay between the germline ends. Germline CDR1 MDHEN, CDR2 SYDVKM. The CDR3 extends over 14 amino acids. The CDR3 sequence: CASSFSGANTEAFF. CDR3 nucleotides: TGTGCCAGCAGTTTTTCGGGGGCGAACACTGAAGCTTTCTTT.

The J gene is TRBJ2-2, the V gene TRBV5-1; possible D gene TRBD1, 5 bases. There are 14 residues in the CDR3. Germline assignment: CDR1 SGHRS and CDR2 YFSETQ. V gave up 2 bases and J gave up 5 bases, with 10 bases separating them. In DNA form, the CDR3 reads TGCGCCAGCAGCTTCCAGACAGAGACCGGGGAGCTGTTTTTT. Amino acids: CASSFQTETGELFF.

This clonotype was counted at least ten times. The CDR3: CASSLSPNSYEQYF. DNA of the CDR3: TGTGCCAGCAGTTTAAGCCCCAACTCCTACGAGCAGTACTTC. The V gene is TRBV28, the J gene TRBJ2-7; D remains ambiguous. V lost 2 bases to trimming and J lost 0 bases, with 8 bases between them. CDR1 MDHEN and CDR2 SYDVKM come from the germline V gene. This CDR3 is built from 14 residues.

This chain joins TRBV27 and TRBJ2-2; possible D gene TRBD2, 5 bases. This CDR3 spans 16 amino acids. The germline V and J ends were trimmed by 5 bases and 6 bases, with 19 bases remaining between them. The germline V gene has CDR1 MNHEY and CDR2 SMNVEV (reference sequence). The CDR3 region is CASSQGLPGVSGELFF. The CDR3 bases are TGTGCCAGCAGTCAAGGACTCCCCGGGGTTTCCGGGGAGCTGTTTTTT.

V is TRBV11-2 and J is TRBJ2-3; D gene ambiguous. The CDR3 consists of 15 residues. V dropped 5 bases and J dropped 0 bases, with 12 bases sitting between them. CDR1 is SGHAT and CDR2 is FQNNGV in the germline V gene. This CDR3 reads CASSPPLGSTDTQYF. The CDR3 nucleotides read TGTGCCAGCAGCCCCCCCCTGGGCAGCACAGATACGCAGTATTTT.

Many counts were recorded for this clonotype. J is TRBJ2-5 and V is TRBV28; D may match TRBD1 or TRBD2 (5 bases each). V lost 7 bases and J lost 5, with 17 bases in between. CDR1 and CDR2 from the germline V gene are MDHEN and SYDVKM. The CDR3 runs 14 residues. The CDR3 nucleotides are TGTGCCAGCACCGCGGTTGGGGACGGGGAGACCCAGTACTTC. Protein product: CASTAVGDGETQYF.

V gene TRBV9 combines with J gene TRBJ2-1; D ambiguous. Germline V gives CDR1 SGDLS, CDR2 YYNGEE. This CDR3 region has 15 residues. V was shortened by 4 bases and J by 2 bases, with 13 bases between the two germline ends. CDR3 bases: TGTGCCAGCAGCCCCGGCGGAGTAGCCTACAATGAGCAGTTCTTC. It translates to CASSPGGVAYNEQFF.

The table lists this clonotype with many counts. J is TRBJ1-4 and V is TRBV6-1, with unresolved D. V was pared by 10 bases and J by 0 bases, with 9 bases between. There are 13 residues in the CDR3. CDR1 is MNHNS, CDR2 SASEGT, per germline. The CDR3 sequence: CATQDATNEKLFF. The CDR3 DNA reads as TGTGCCACCCAGGACGCAACTAATGAAAAACTGTTTTTT.